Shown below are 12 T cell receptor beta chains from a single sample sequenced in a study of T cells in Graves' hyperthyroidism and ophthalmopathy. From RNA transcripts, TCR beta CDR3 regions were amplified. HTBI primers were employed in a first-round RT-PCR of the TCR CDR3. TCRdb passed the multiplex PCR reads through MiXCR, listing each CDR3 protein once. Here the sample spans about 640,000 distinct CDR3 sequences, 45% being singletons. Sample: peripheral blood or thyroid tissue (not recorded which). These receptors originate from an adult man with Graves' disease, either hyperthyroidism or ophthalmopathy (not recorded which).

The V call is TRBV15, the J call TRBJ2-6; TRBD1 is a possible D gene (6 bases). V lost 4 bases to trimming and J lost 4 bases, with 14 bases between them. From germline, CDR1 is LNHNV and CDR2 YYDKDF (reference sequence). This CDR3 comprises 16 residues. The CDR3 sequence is CATSTARGQGANVLTF. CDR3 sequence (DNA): TGTGCCACCAGCACAGCCCGCGGACAGGGGGCCAACGTCCTGACTTTC.

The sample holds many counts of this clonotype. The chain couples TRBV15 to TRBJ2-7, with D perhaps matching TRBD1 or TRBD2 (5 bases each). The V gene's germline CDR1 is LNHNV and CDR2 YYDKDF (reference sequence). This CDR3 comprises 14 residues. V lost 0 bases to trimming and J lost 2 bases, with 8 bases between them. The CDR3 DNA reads TGTGCCACCAGCAGAGATCTGGGGGCCTACGAGCAGTACTTC. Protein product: CATSRDLGAYEQYF.

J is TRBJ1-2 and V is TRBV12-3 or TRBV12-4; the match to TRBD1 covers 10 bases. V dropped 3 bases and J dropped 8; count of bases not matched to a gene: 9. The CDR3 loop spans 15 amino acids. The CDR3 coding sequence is TGTGCCAGCAGTTTTGCGACAGGGGGCTTTCGCGGCTACACCTTC. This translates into CASSFATGGFRGYTF.

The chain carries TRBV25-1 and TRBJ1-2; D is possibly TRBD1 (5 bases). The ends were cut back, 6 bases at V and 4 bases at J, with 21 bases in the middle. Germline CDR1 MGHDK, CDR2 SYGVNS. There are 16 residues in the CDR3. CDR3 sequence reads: CASSHTTRGFSYGYTF. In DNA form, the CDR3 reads TGTGCCAGCAGCCACACGACACGGGGCTTTAGCTATGGCTACACCTTC.

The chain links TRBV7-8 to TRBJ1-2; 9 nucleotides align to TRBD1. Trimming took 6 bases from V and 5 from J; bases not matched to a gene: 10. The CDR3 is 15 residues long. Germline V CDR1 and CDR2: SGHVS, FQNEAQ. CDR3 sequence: CASSSLDRGTYGYTF. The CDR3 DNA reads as TGTGCCAGCAGTTCCCTCGACAGGGGGACATATGGCTACACCTTC.

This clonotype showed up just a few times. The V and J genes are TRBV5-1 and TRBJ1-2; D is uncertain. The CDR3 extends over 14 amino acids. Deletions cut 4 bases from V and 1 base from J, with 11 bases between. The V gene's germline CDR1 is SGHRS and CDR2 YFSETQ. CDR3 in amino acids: CASSHGNLNYGYTF. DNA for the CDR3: TGCGCCAGCAGCCATGGGAACCTTAACTATGGCTACACCTTC.

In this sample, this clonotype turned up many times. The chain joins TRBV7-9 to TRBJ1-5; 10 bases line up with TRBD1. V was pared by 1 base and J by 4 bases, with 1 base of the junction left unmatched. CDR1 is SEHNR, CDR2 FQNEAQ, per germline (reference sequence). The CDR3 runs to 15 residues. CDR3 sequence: CASSLGGQGNQPQHF. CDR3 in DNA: TGTGCCAGCAGCTTAGGGGGACAGGGGAATCAGCCCCAGCATTTT. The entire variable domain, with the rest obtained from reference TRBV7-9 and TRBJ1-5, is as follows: DTGVSQNPRHKITKRGQNVTFRCDPISEHNRLYWYRQTLGQGPEFLTYFQNEAQLEKSRLLSDRFSAERPKGSFSTLEIQRTEQGDSAMYLCASSLGGQGNQPQHFGDGTRLSIL.

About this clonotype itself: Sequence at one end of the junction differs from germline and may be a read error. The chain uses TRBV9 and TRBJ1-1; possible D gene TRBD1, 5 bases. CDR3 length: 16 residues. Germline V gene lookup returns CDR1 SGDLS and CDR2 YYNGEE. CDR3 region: CAGSVGSGWRDTEAFF. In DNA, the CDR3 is TGTGCCGGCAGCGTAGGATCAGGGTGGCGGGACACTGAAGCTTTCTTT.

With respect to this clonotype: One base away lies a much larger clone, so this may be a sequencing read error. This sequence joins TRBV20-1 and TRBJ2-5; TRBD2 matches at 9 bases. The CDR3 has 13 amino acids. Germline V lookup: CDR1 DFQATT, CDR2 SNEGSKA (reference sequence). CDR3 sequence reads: CSSQSGGIETQNF. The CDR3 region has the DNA TGCAGCTCTCAAAGCGGGGGGATAGAGACCCAGAACTTC.

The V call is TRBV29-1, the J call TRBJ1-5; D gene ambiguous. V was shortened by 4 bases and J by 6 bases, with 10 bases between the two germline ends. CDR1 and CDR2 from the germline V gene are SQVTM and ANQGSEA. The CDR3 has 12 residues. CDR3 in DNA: TGCAGCGTTGTGGGGTACGGTCAGCCCCAGCATTTT. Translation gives CSVVGYGQPQHF.

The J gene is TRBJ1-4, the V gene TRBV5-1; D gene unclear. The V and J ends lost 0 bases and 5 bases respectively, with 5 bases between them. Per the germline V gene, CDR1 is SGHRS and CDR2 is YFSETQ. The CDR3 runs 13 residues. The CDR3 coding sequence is TGCGCCAGCAGCTTGGTACTAAATGAAAAACTGTTTTTT. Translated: CASSLVLNEKLFF.

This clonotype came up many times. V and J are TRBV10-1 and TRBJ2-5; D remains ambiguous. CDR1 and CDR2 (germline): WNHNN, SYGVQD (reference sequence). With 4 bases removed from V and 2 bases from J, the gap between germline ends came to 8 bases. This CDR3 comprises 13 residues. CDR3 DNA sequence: TGCGCCAGCAGTGTAGGGCGGCAAGAGACCCAGTACTTC. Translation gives CASSVGRQETQYF.